The clone carrying this T cell receptor (beta chain) was seen only a few times. CDR1 and CDR2 from the germline V gene are LGHDT and YNNKEL (reference sequence). Trimming removed 6 bases from V and 5 bases from J, with 7 bases in between. CDR3 length equals 11 residues. TCRdb recomputed calls from the 5' RACE reads with MiXCR, one row per CDR3 protein. In the table there are 210,000 or so distinct CDR3 sequences, approximately 20% of which are singletons. The data are from a study of T-cell memory formation after mild COVID-19. Sequencing was done on a sample of PBMCs or a T cell subset sorted from them (not recorded which). The sequence derives from an adult woman who had mild COVID-19 (a few samples of this study predate the infection). Cell type and time point are not known. V gene TRBV3-1 combines with J gene TRBJ1-1; D not certain. The CDR3 DNA follows: TGTGCCAGCAGGGGTAGGACTGAAGCTTTCTTT. Amino acid sequence: CASRGRTEAFF.